The rows below give T cell receptor beta chains drawn from one sample of a study of T cell responses to AZD1222 COVID-19 vaccine. Sequenced by immunoSEQ multiplex PCR; TCRdb stores in-frame clones only, minus some. This sample has about 180,000 clones, with around 88% found just once. This material consisted of peripheral blood, taken on day 0 of AZD1222 vaccination. These TCRs come from an adult in good health. CDR3s include the opening cysteine and the closing phenylalanine or tryptophan. A D gene is named only where the DNA matches it firmly. Clone size is not always given. Where it is, it says once, few, many or a class for expanded clones.

CDR3 DNA | CDR3 protein | V gene | clone size | D gene | J gene
TGCGCCAGCGACACCGAGGACAGGGCTGAAGCTTTCTTT | CASDTEDRAEAFF | TRBV5-1 | - | TRBD1 | TRBJ1-1
TGCAGCGTTATTTGGGGTTCCACTGAAGCTTTCTTT | CSVIWGSTEAFF | TRBV29-1 | - | - | TRBJ1-1
TGTGCCAGCAGTTACTGGGGGTTACGGGTTTATATCATCTCCACTGAAGCTTTCTTT | CASSYWGLRVYIISTEAFF | TRBV6-2/TRBV6-3 | - | - | TRBJ1-1
TGTGCCAGCAGCTTCGACAGGCCTGAAGCTTTCTTT | CASSFDRPEAFF | TRBV6-5 | - | - | TRBJ1-1
TGTGCCAGCAGCCAGGAGGGCCAGGAAGCCTACGAGCAGTACTTC | CASSQEGQEAYEQYF | TRBV9 | once | - | TRBJ2-7
TGTGCCTGGAGTGATGGGACGGTGAGCGGCTACACCTTC | CAWSDGTVSGYTF | TRBV30 | once | - | TRBJ1-2
TGTGCCAGCAGTCGACTCACCTCCTCCTACAATGAGCAGTTCTTC | CASSRLTSSYNEQFF | TRBV2 | - | - | TRBJ2-1
TGTGCCAGCAGCTTGGGAGTAGTAGCACTCGGGGCCAACGTCCTGACTTTC | CASSLGVVALGANVLTF | TRBV5-8 | - | - | TRBJ2-6
TGCGCCAGCAGCTTGGAACTAGCGGTTCACGAGCAGTACTTC | CASSLELAVHEQYF | TRBV5-1 | - | TRBD2 | TRBJ2-7
TGTGCCAGCAGCTTGGAAGGGTACAGTGAAAAACTGTTTTTT | CASSLEGYSEKLFF | TRBV5-5 | - | - | TRBJ1-4